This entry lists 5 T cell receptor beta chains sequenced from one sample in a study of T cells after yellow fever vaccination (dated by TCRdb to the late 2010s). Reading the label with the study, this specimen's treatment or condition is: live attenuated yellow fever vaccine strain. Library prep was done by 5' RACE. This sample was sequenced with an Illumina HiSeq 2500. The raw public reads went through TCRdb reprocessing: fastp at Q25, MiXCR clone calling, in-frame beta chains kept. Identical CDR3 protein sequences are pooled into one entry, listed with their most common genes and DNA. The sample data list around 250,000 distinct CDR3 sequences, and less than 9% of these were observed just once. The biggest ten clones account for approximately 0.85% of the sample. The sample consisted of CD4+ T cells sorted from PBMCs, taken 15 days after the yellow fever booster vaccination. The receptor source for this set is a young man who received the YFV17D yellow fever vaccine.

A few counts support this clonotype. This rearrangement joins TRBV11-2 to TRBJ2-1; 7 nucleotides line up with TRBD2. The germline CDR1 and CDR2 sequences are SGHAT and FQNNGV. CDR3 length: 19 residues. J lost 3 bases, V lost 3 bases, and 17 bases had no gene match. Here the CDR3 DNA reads TGTGCCAGCAGCTTCTACCCGGACTGGGGCGGGAGCGACTACAATGAGCAGTTCTTC. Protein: CASSFYPDWGGSDYNEQFF.

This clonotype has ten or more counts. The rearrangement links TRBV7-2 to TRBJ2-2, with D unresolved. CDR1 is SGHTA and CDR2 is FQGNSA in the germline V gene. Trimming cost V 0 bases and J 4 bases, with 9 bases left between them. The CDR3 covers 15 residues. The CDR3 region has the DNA TGTGCCAGCAGCTTAGCGTTCGCGATCACCGGGGAGCTGTTTTTT. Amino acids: CASSLAFAITGELFF.

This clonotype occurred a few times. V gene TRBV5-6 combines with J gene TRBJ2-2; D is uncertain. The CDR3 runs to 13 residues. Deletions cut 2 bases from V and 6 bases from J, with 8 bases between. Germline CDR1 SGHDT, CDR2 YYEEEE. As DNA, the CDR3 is TGTGCCAGCAGCTTTGGTCGGGCCGGGGAGCTGTTTTTT. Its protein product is CASSFGRAGELFF.

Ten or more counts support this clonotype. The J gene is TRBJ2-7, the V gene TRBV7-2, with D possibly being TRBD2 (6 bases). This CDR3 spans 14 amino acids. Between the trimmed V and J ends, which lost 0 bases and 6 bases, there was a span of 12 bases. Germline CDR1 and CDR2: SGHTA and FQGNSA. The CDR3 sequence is CASSLASGSGEQYF. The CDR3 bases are TGTGCCAGCAGCTTAGCGAGTGGTAGCGGCGAGCAGTACTTC.

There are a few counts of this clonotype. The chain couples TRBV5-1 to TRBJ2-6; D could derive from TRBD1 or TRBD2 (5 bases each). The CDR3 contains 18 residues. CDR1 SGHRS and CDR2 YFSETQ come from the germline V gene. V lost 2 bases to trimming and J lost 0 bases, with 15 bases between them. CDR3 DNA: TGCGCCAGCAGCTTTCGGGGCTCGTTAAGCTCTGGGGCCAACGTCCTGACTTTC. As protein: CASSFRGSLSSGANVLTF.